This T cell receptor beta chain was captured in a study of T cells after yellow fever vaccination. Across the whole study: Fractions low in cell number were prepared with SMART-Seq v4 Ultra Low Input.

One entry per CDR3 protein results from TCRdb running MiXCR on the 5' RACE reads. In the table there are 450,000 to 550,000 distinct CDR3 sequences, 20% to 25% of which are singletons. General study results and limits: Boosting was followed by the reappearance of most primary-vaccination clones (about 97% CD4, about 90% CD8).

Concerning this clonotype itself: Antigen: not known.

This clonotype originated in a man in his late teens or twenties who received the YFV17D yellow fever vaccine. Sequences were derived from PBMCs, sampled roughly 23 days after the first yellow fever vaccination.

This CDR3 reads CASSESRLGTQYF. The CDR3 DNA is TGCGCCAGCAGTGAGTCGAGGCTGGGGACCCAGTACTTC. The chain carries TRBV10-2 and TRBJ2-5; D gene unclear. The germline V gene has CDR1 WSHSY and CDR2 SAAADI. Between the trimmed V and J ends, which lost 0 bases and 7 bases, there was a span of 9 bases. The CDR3 runs 13 residues.